The next 7 T cell receptor beta chains were all read from a single sample in a study of T cell changes during pregnancy in multiple sclerosis. Here immunoSEQ multiplex PCR was the method, and the copy in TCRdb shows in-frame clones only, minus some. The sample carries about 55,000 clones, under 95% recorded once. This sample comprised CD8+ T cells from peripheral blood mononuclear cells, obtained in the third trimester of pregnancy. The receptor set was obtained from a female donor with multiple sclerosis, enrolled in a pregnancy study.

V usage is TRBV2 and J usage is TRBJ2-1, with 9 nucleotides matching TRBD2. Germline V gene lookup returns CDR1 SNHLY and CDR2 FYNNEI. The CDR3 consists of 15 residues. J was trimmed by 7 bases and V by 1 base; bases with no gene match: 5. CDR3 in amino acids: CASSEVGTSRNEQFF. The CDR3 bases are TGTGCCAGCAGTGAAGTAGGGACTAGCAGGAATGAGCAGTTCTTC.

This chain joins TRBV14 and TRBJ1-2; D remains ambiguous. The CDR3 is 14 amino acids. In germline, CDR1 is SGHDN, CDR2 FVKESK. Trimming removed 3 bases from V and 4 bases from J, with 12 bases in between. CDR3 sequence (DNA): TGTGCCAGCAGCCAGAGGGAATTGCGCTATGGCTACACCTTC. Translating it yields CASSQRELRYGYTF.

The chain employs TRBV5-3 and TRBJ2-3; TRBD2 agrees at 11 bases. TRBV5-3 is noted as an ORF with a role that remains uncertain. Trimming cost V 5 bases and J 0 bases; bases outside gene matches: 8. CDR3 length equals 17 residues. The CDR3 protein is CARRSSGRSGSTDTQYF. In nucleotides, the CDR3 is TGTGCCAGAAGGTCTAGCGGGAGGAGTGGGAGCACAGATACGCAGTATTTT.

The chain couples TRBV6-1 to TRBJ1-6; D gene uncertain. Germline values: CDR1 MNHNS, CDR2 SASEGT. This CDR3 spans 13 amino acids. The V gene lost 3 bases and the J gene lost 4 bases, with 4 bases spanning the gap. The CDR3 sequence is CASSDKYNSPLHF. Written as DNA, the CDR3 is TGTGCCAGCAGTGACAAATATAATTCACCCCTCCACTTT.

This chain links TRBV29-1 with TRBJ2-5, with 14 bases fitting TRBD2. Trimming took 2 bases from V and 4 from J; bases not matched to a gene: 12. Germline CDR1 and CDR2: SQVTM and ANQGSEA. This CDR3 region has 18 residues. CDR3 nucleotide sequence: TGCAGCGTTGAAATATTCGATGTGGGGACTAGCGGGAGAGAGACCCAGTACTTC. Translated, it gives CSVEIFDVGTSGRETQYF.

In nucleotides, the CDR3 is TGTGCCAGCAGCTTATATCAGGGGTCGGAGACCCAGTACTTC. Translating gives CASSLYQGSETQYF. The chain is built from TRBV7-7 and TRBJ2-5; D might be TRBD1 (6 bases). Trimming stripped 2 bases from V and 5 bases from J, with 12 bases between. CDR3 length: 14 residues. Looked up from germline, CDR1 is SSHAT and CDR2 is FNYEAQ (reference sequence). The entire variable domain, with the rest obtained from reference TRBV7-7 and TRBJ2-5, is as follows: GAGVSQSPRYKVTKRGQDVTLRCDPISSHATLYWYQQALGQGPEFLTYFNYEAQPDKSGLPSDRFSAERPEGSISTLTIQRTEQRDSAMYRCASSLYQGSETQYFGPGTRLLVL.

The chain is built from TRBV28 and TRBJ1-4, with a tentative D call TRBD1 (5 bases). V lost 2 bases and J lost 1, with 11 bases in between. Looked up from germline, CDR1 is MDHEN and CDR2 is SYDVKM. The CDR3 totals 16 residues. This chain's CDR3 is CASSLRAGLTNEKLFF. CDR3 sequence (DNA): TGTGCCAGCAGTTTAAGGGCAGGGCTAACTAATGAAAAACTGTTTTTT.